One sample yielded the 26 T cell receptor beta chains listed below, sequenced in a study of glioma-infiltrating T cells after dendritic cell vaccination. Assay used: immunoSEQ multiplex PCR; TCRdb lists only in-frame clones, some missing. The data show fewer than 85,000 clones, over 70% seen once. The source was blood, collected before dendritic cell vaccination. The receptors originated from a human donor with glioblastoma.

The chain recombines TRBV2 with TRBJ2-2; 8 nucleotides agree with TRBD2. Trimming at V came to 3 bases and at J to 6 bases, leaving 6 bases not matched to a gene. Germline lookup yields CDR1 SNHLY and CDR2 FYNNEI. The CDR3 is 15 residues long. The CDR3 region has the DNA TGTGCCAGCAGTGAGAGCGGGAGTCCAGCCGGGGAGCTGTTTTTT. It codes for CASSESGSPAGELFF.

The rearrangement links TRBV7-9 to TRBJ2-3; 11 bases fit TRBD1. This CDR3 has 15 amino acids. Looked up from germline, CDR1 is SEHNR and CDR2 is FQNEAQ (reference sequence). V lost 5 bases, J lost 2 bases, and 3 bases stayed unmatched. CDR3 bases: TGTGCCAGCAGCCTGGGACAGGGGGACACAGATACGCAGTATTTT. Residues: CASSLGQGDTDTQYF.

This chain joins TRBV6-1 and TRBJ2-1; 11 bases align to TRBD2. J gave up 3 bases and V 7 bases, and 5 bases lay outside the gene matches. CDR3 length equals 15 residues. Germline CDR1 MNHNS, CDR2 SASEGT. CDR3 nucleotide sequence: TGTGCCAGCACTACCGGGACTAGCGGCTACAATGAGCAGTTCTTC. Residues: CASTTGTSGYNEQFF.

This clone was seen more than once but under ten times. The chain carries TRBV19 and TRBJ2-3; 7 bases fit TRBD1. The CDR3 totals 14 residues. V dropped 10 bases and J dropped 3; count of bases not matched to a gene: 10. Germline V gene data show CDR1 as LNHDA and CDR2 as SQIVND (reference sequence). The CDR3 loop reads CATQQGIRTDTQYF. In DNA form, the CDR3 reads TGTGCCACACAACAGGGGATTAGGACAGATACGCAGTATTTT. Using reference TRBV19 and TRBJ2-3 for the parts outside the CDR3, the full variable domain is DGGITQSPKYLFRKEGQNVTLSCEQNLNHDAMYWYRQDPGQGLRLIYYSQIVNDFQKGDIAEGYSVSREKKESFPLTVTSAQKNPTAFYLCATQQGIRTDTQYFGPGTRLTVL.

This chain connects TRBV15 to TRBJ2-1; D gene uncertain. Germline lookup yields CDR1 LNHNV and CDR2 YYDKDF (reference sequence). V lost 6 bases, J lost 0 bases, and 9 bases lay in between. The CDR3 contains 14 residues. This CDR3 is CATSGPGSYNEQFF. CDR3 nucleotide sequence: TGTGCCACCAGTGGTCCGGGCTCCTACAATGAGCAGTTCTTC.

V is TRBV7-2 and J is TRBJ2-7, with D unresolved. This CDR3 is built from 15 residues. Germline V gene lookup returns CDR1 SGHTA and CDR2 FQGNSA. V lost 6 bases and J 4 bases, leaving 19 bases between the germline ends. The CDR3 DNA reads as TGTGCCAGCAGGCCCCCCTCCAGGCCAGATTACGAGCAGTACTTC. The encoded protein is CASRPPSRPDYEQYF.

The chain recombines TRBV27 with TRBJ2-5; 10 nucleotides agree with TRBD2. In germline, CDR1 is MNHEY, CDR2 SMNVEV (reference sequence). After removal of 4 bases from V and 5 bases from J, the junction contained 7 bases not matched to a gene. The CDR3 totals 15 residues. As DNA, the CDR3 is TGTGCCAGCAGTTATTTAGCGGGAGGCGAGGAGACCCAGTACTTC. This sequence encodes CASSYLAGGEETQYF.

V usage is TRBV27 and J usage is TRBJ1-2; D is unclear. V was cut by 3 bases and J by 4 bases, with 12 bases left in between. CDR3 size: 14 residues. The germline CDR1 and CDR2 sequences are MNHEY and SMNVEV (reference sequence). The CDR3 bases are TGTGCCAGCAGTTTGGGAGGGCTCGGCTATGGCTACACCTTC. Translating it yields CASSLGGLGYGYTF.

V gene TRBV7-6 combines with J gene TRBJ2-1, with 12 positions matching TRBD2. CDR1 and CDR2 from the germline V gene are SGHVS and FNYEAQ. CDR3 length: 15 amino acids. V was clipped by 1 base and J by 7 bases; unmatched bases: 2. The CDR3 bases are TGTGCCAGCAGCTTAGACGGGACTAGCGGGAATGAGCAGTTCTTC. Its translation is CASSLDGTSGNEQFF.

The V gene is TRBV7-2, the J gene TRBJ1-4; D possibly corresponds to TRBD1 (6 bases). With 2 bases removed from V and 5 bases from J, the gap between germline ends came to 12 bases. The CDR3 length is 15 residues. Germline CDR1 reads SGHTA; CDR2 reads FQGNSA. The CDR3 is CASSLRGADNEKLFF. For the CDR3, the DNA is TGTGCCAGCAGCTTACGGGGGGCTGACAATGAAAAACTGTTTTTT.

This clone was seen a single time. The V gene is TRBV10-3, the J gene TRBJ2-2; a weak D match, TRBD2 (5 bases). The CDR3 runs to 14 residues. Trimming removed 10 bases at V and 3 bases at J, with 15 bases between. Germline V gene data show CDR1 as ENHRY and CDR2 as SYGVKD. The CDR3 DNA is TGTGCCAGTGGCCGGGGAAAGGACACCGGGGAGCTGTTTTTT. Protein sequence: CASGRGKDTGELFF.

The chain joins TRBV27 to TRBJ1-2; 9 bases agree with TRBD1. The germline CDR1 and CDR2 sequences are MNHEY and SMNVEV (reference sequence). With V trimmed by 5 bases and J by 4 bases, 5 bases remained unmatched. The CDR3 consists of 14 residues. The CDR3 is CASSTTGGPYGYTF. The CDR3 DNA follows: TGTGCCAGCAGTACTACAGGGGGCCCCTATGGCTACACCTTC.

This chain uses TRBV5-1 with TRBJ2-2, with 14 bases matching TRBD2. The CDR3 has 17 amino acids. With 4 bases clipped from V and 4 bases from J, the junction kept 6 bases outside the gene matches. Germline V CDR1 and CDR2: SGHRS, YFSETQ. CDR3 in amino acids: CASSPGLAGGPTGELFF. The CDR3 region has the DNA TGCGCCAGCAGCCCCGGACTAGCGGGAGGTCCCACCGGGGAGCTGTTTTTT.

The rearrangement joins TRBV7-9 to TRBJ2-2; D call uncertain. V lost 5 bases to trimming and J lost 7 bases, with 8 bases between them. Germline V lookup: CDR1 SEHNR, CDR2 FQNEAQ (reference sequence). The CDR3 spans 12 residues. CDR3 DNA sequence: TGTGCCAGCAGCCGAGAGAACGGGGAGCTGTTTTTT. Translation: CASSRENGELFF.

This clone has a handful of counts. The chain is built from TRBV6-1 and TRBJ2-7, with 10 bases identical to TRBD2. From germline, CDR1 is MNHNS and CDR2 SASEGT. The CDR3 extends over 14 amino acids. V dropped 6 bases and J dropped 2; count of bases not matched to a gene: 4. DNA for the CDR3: TGTGCCAGCAGCCTGACTAGCGGGCCCTACGAGCAGTACTTC. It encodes CASSLTSGPYEQYF.

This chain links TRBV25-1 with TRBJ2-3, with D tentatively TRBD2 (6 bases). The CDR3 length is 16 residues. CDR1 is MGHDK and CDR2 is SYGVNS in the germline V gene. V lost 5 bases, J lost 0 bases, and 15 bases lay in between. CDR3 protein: CASSLNGRGSTDTQYF. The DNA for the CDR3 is TGTGCCAGCAGTCTCAATGGGCGGGGTAGCACAGATACGCAGTATTTT.

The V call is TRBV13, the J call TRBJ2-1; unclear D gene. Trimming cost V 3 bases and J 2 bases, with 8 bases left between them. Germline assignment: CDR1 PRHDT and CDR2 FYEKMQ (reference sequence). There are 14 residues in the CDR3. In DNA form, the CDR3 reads TGTGCCAGCAGCTTTTGGGCGACCTACAATGAGCAGTTCTTC. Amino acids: CASSFWATYNEQFF.

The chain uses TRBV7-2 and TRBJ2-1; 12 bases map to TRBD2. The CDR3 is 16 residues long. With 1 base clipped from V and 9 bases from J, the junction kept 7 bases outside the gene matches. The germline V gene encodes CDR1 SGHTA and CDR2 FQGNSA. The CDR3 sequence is CASSLGLAGGKGEQFF. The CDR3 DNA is TGTGCCAGCAGCTTAGGCCTAGCGGGGGGGAAGGGTGAGCAGTTCTTC.

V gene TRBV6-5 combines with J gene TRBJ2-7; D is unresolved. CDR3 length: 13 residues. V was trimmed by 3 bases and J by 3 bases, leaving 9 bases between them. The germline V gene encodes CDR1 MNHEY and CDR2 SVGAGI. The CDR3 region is CASSYHPSYEQYF. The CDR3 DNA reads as TGTGCCAGCAGTTATCATCCTAGCTACGAGCAGTACTTC.

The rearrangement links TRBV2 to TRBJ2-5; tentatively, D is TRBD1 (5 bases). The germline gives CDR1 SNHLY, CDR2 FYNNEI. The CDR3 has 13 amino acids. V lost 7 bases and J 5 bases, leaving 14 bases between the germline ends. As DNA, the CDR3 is TGTGCCAGCACAGTGACAGTCTTTGAGACCCAGTACTTC. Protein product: CASTVTVFETQYF.

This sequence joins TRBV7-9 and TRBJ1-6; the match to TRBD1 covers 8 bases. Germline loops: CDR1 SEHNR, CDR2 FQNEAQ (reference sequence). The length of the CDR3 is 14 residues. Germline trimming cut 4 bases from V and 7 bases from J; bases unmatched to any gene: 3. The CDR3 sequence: CASSSDRVNSPLHF. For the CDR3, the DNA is TGTGCCAGCAGCTCGGACAGGGTGAATTCACCCCTCCACTTT.

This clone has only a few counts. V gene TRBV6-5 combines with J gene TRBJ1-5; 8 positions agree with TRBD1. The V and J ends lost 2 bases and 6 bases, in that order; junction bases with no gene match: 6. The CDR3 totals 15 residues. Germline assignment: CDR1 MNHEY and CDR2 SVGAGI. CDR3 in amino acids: CASSYRAGGGQPQHF. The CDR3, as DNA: TGTGCCAGCAGTTACCGGGCAGGGGGCGGTCAGCCCCAGCATTTT.

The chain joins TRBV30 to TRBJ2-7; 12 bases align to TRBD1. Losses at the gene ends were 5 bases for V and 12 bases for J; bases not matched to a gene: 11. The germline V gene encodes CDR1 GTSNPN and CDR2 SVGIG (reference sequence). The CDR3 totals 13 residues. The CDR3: CAWRDRGLPQVYV. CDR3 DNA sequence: TGTGCCTGGCGGGACAGGGGGCTCCCCCAGGTGTACGTC.

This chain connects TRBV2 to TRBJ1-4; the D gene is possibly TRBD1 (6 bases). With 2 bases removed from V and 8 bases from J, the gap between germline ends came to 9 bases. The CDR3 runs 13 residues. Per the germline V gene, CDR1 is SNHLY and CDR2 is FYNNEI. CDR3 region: CASSEQGHEKLFF. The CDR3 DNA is TGTGCCAGCAGTGAACAGGGGCACGAAAAACTGTTTTTT.

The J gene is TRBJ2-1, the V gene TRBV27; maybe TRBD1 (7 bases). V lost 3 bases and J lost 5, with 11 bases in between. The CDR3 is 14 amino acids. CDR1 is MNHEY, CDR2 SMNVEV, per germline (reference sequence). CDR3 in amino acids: CASSLEGAHNEQFF. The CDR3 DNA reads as TGTGCCAGCAGTTTGGAGGGGGCCCACAATGAGCAGTTCTTC.

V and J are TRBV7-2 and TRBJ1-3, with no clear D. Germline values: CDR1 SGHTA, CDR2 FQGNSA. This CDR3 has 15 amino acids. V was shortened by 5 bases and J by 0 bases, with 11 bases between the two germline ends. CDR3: CASSPRADSGNTIYF. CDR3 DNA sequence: TGTGCCAGCAGCCCCCGCGCTGACTCTGGAAACACCATATATTTT.